This is a list of T cell receptor beta chains from one sample in a study of PD-1 blockade in classical Hodgkin lymphoma. The data were produced by immunoSEQ multiplex PCR, yet TCRdb's version contains in-frame clones alone and is incomplete. Among some 23,000 clones, over 85% were seen once, and the ten largest hold about 3.8%. Sequencing was done on a sample of peripheral blood mononuclear cells (PBMCs). These receptors were collected from a human donor with classical Hodgkin lymphoma. Both conserved end residues are part of each CDR3. Each record gives: J gene, CDR3 length, V gene, clone size, D gene, CDR3 DNA, CDR3 protein. D genes are given only for firm matches. Clone size, where shown, is once, few, many, or a class for clones that have expanded.

>TRBJ2-7|13|TRBV6-5|NA|NA
TGTGCCAGCAGCCCCGTGGTTGATTGGGAGCAGTACTTC
CASSPVVDWEQYF
>TRBJ1-3|12|TRBV7-9|few|NA
TGTGCCAGCAGGAAGGAAGGCAACACCATATATTTT
CASRKEGNTIYF
>TRBJ1-2|13|TRBV5-6|NA|NA
TGTGCCAGCAGCTTGAAGGAGGGGGGTGGCTACACCTTC
CASSLKEGGGYTF
>TRBJ1-1|17|TRBV10-3|NA|TRBD1
TGTGCCATCAGTGACCTCCGGGACAGACGAATGAACACTGAAGCTTTCTTT
CAISDLRDRRMNTEAFF
>TRBJ1-1|15|TRBV5-5|NA|NA
TGTGCCAGCAGCCTTGGGCGAACAGTGAACACTGAAGCTTTCTTT
CASSLGRTVNTEAFF
>TRBJ2-3|14|TRBV6-5|NA|TRBD1
TGTGCCAGCAAACAGGGGGTGGGTACAGATACGCAGTATTTT
CASKQGVGTDTQYF
>TRBJ1-2|16|TRBV5-6|once|NA
TGTGCCAGCAGCTTGGGGCCCCGCGGCAGGAACTATGGCTACACCTTC
CASSLGPRGRNYGYTF
>TRBJ2-2|11|TRBV29-1|NA|NA
TGCAGCGTTGCAGGGGCCGGGGAGCTGTTTTTT
CSVAGAGELFF
>TRBJ1-1|13|TRBV28|NA|NA
TGTGCCAGCAGGGGGCCCATGAACACTGAAGCTTTCTTT
CASRGPMNTEAFF
>TRBJ2-5|17|TRBV19|NA|NA
TGTGCCAGTAGAGAGGCAGGGGGGTTAAATGGACAAGAGACCCAGTACTTC
CASREAGGLNGQETQYF
>TRBJ2-3|15|TRBV6-6|NA|NA
TGTGCCAGCAGTTCGGCCGGGACAAGAACAGATACGCAGTATTTT
CASSSAGTRTDTQYF
>TRBJ2-7|14|TRBV19|NA|TRBD2
TGTGCCAGTAGTATAGCTAGCGGGAGCTACGAGCAGTACTTC
CASSIASGSYEQYF
>TRBJ1-3|15|TRBV19|NA|NA
TGTGCCAGTAGTTCCCTGTGGAGCTCTGGAAACACCATATATTTT
CASSSLWSSGNTIYF
>TRBJ2-1|14|TRBV27|NA|TRBD2
TGTGCCAGCAGGGATCTAGCGGGACGGGGTGAGCAGTTCTTC
CASRDLAGRGEQFF
>TRBJ2-7|15|TRBV6-1|NA|NA
TGTGCCAGCAGTGAAGTTGCTTTATCCAGGGTCGAGCAGTACTTC
CASSEVALSRVEQYF
>TRBJ2-5|15|TRBV7-2|once|TRBD1
TGTGCCAGCAGCATGGGACAGGGGATCGGGGAGACCCAGTACTTC
CASSMGQGIGETQYF
>TRBJ2-5|14|TRBV7-2|NA|NA
TGTGCCAGCAGCTTAGACCAGAAGAGTCGGGCCCAGTACTTC
CASSLDQKSRAQYF
>TRBJ1-3|15|TRBV30|NA|NA
TGTGCCTGGAGTCCCCATCGGGGGTCAGGAAACACCATATATTTT
CAWSPHRGSGNTIYF
>TRBJ2-5|11|TRBV7-9|NA|NA
TGTGCCAGCAGACGAGAAGAGACCCAGTACTTC
CASRREETQYF
>TRBJ1-2|13|TRBV4-1|NA|NA
TGCGCCAGCAGCCAGCATATCCTAGTAGGCTACACCTTC
CASSQHILVGYTF
>TRBJ1-1|14|TRBV30|NA|TRBD1
TGTGCCTGGAGTAGAAGGGGGCTGAGGACTGAAGCTTTCTTT
CAWSRRGLRTEAFF
>TRBJ2-5|15|TRBV19|NA|TRBD1
TGTGCCAGTAACCACCGGGGACAGGGGGCGGGGACCCAGTACTTC
CASNHRGQGAGTQYF
>TRBJ2-3|15|TRBV30|NA|TRBD2
TGTGCCTGGAGTGCCGCGGGGGGGCCGACAGATACGCAGTATTTT
CAWSAAGGPTDTQYF
>TRBJ2-4|11|TRBV20-1|once|TRBD2
TGCAGTGCTATCAAGCGGGGCATTCAGTACTTC
CSAIKRGIQYF
>TRBJ2-2|15|TRBV12-5|NA|NA
TGTGCTAGTGGTTTGAGGACCGCGAACACCGGGGAGCTGTTTTTT
CASGLRTANTGELFF
>TRBJ1-6|15|TRBV4-1|NA|TRBD1
TGCGCCAGCAGCCAAGGGGACAGGGGTCCTTCACCCCTCCACTTT
CASSQGDRGPSPLHF
>TRBJ2-1|18|TRBV7-8|NA|TRBD1
TGTGCCAGCAGCAGAGTTGCTACAGGGGAAATCTCCTACAATGAGCAGTTCTTC
CASSRVATGEISYNEQFF
>TRBJ2-1|16|TRBV5-4|NA|NA
TGTGCCAGCAGCCTCCAGGGCAGGCAGTCCTACAATGAGCAGTTCTTC
CASSLQGRQSYNEQFF
>TRBJ2-2|14|TRBV6-4|once|NA
TGTGCCAGCAGGCGAGAAGGGTTCGGCGGGGAGCTGTTTTTT
CASRREGFGGELFF
>TRBJ2-1|15|TRBV11-2|once|TRBD2
TGTGCCAGCAGCATTCGGACTAGCGGGAGTAGTGAGCAGTTCTTC
CASSIRTSGSSEQFF
>TRBJ1-5|12|TRBV25-1|NA|NA
TGTGCCAGCAGTGCGGGCAATCAGCCCCAGCATTTT
CASSAGNQPQHF
>TRBJ2-1|16|TRBV7-9|NA|TRBD2
TGTGCCAGCAGCTTTTTTTCGGGGGGGCCTTCGGATGAGCAGTTCTTC
CASSFFSGGPSDEQFF
>TRBJ1-1|16|TRBV5-8|NA|NA
TGTGCCAGCAGCTTGGGTCCCCGGCCGGTGAACACTGAAGCTTTCTTT
CASSLGPRPVNTEAFF
>TRBJ1-1|13|TRBV7-2|NA|NA
TGTGCCAGCAGCTTAGTGCCAGAGACTGAAGCTTTCTTT
CASSLVPETEAFF
>TRBJ1-5|15|TRBV6-6|NA|NA
TGTGCCAGCAGTCCCCTATTTGGTAGCAATCAGCCCCAGCATTTT
CASSPLFGSNQPQHF
>TRBJ2-5|13|TRBV7-2|NA|NA
TGTGCCAGCAGCTTTTCAGTACAAGAGACCCAGTACTTC
CASSFSVQETQYF
>TRBJ1-2|15|TRBV9|NA|NA
TGTGCCAGCAGCGTAGCGGGAGGGACCAACTATGGCTACACCTTC
CASSVAGGTNYGYTF
>TRBJ2-5|17|TRBV5-1|NA|TRBD2
TGCGCCAGCAGCTCGGGACTAGCGGGTCTGACCCAAGAGACCCAGTACTTC
CASSSGLAGLTQETQYF
>TRBJ2-7|12|TRBV11-2|NA|NA
TGTGCCAGCAGCATTGGGAGGTACGAGCAGTACTTC
CASSIGRYEQYF
>TRBJ2-5|16|TRBV7-7|NA|TRBD1
TGTGCCAGCAGCTTAGCCGGGTCGGGCAGGGGGGAGACCCAGTACTTC
CASSLAGSGRGETQYF
>TRBJ2-3|15|TRBV14|NA|NA
TGTGCCAGCAGCCAGGGGGCTAGCGGCACAGATACGCAGTATTTT
CASSQGASGTDTQYF
>TRBJ2-2|14|TRBV7-8|NA|TRBD1
TGTGCCAGCAGCTTAGGGACAGGGGCCGGGGAGCTGTTTTTT
CASSLGTGAGELFF
>TRBJ2-1|14|TRBV10-3|once|TRBD2
TGTGCCGGGAGGGGCGGGAGAAACGGGAATGAGCAGTTCTTC
CAGRGGRNGNEQFF
>TRBJ1-2|13|TRBV10-2|NA|NA
TGCGCCAGCAGTGCTGCGGGAGGCTATGGCTACACCTTC
CASSAAGGYGYTF
>TRBJ1-2|15|TRBV2|once|TRBD1
TGTGCCAGCAGACCCGGACAGGAGGAGAACTATGGCTACACCTTC
CASRPGQEENYGYTF
>TRBJ1-5|13|TRBV7-2|few|NA
TGTGCCAGCAGCACCGACACTTATCAGCCCCAGCATTTT
CASSTDTYQPQHF
>TRBJ2-7|14|TRBV5-1|NA|TRBD1
TGCGCCAGCAGCTTAGGGACAGGGTGGGACGAGCAGTACTTC
CASSLGTGWDEQYF
>TRBJ2-2|15|TRBV9|NA|NA
TGTGCCAGCAGCGTTGCTGACACCTACACCGGGGAGCTGTTTTTT
CASSVADTYTGELFF
>TRBJ1-2|14|TRBV10-2|NA|NA
TGCGCCAGCAGTGACAGGTGGTCTGCCGATGGCTACACCTTC
CASSDRWSADGYTF
>TRBJ2-7|16|TRBV5-1|NA|NA
TGCGCCAGCAGCTTGAGTCCCGGGGCGGGCTCCTACGAGCAGTACTTC
CASSLSPGAGSYEQYF
>TRBJ2-3|14|TRBV9|few|NA
TGTGCCAGCAGCGTAGTAGGGGGCACAGATACGCAGTATTTT
CASSVVGGTDTQYF
>TRBJ2-3|14|TRBV6-6|NA|NA
TGTGCCAGCAGTTACTCGATCATTCGAGATACGCAGTATTTT
CASSYSIIRDTQYF
>TRBJ2-1|14|TRBV2|NA|NA
TGTGCCAGCAGTTCCAGGGTCCCCTACAATGAGCAGTTCTTC
CASSSRVPYNEQFF
>TRBJ2-7|14|TRBV30|NA|TRBD1
TGTGCCTGGTTGGCCCGAGGACAGGGCTACGAGCAGTACTTC
CAWLARGQGYEQYF
>TRBJ2-7|19|TRBV11-3|NA|TRBD2
TGTGCCAGCAGCCCACGGACAGGGGGACTAGCGGGAATAAGGGGCGAGCAGTACTTC
CASSPRTGGLAGIRGEQYF